This TCR beta chain emerged from a study of Ad26.COV2.S vaccination and SARS-CoV-2 variants (dated by TCRdb to about 2021). With respect to the entire study: Vaccine-arm donors came from COV1001, a multicentre, randomized, double-blind, placebo-controlled phase I-IIa trial of Ad26.COV2.S in healthy adults. Dosing of Ad26.COV2.S was intramuscular, at either 5x10^10 or 1x10^11 viral particles, delivered as one shot or as two shots spaced 56 days apart. Sequencing of the TCRbeta repertoire served to evaluate the specificity and breadth of SARS-CoV-2-reactive T cell receptors following Ad26.COV2.S vaccination. A total of some 30 samples were included in the TCR-sequenced set, comprising about 20 Ad26.COV2.S vaccine recipients, 5 placebo recipients and 8 SARS-CoV-2 convalescent individuals. Trial participants were randomized into five groups of five, in which low-dose or high-dose Ad26.COV2.S was given once or twice, or placebo was given on both occasions. Blinding of investigators to trial group allocation was maintained during experiments and outcome assessment.

Taken from cysteine to phenylalanine, the CDR3 has 12 residues. The sequence is cut down to CDR3 DNA, 36 bases in frame from base 1. V is reduced by 8 bases and J by 9 bases, leaving a spacing of 11 bases between them. The paper as a whole reports these results and caveats: The study was not powered to compare responses between vaccine doses or regimens. After vaccination, substantial breadth of spike-specific CD8+ and CD4+ T cell responses was reported. Higher spike-specific TCR breadth was observed in Ad26.COV2.S recipients than in placebo recipients (P = 0.0014). The authors noted that the TCR breadth and depth analyses may have underestimated total T cell responses. Vaccine and placebo recipients had similar non-spike TCR breadth, a finding consistent with the vaccine containing only spike.

The immunoSEQ Assay was the method used to sequence TCRbeta CDR3 regions. After extraction, genomic DNA underwent amplification by bias-controlled multiplex PCR, followed by high-throughput sequencing. The source study handled its data this way. To quantify the absolute abundance of every unique TCRbeta CDR3 region, sequences were collapsed and filtered. T cell fraction was estimated by normalization of TCRbeta template counts to usable DNA, with usable DNA being measured through amplification of reference genes present in all nucleated cells. Repertoire TCRs were annotated as SARS-CoV-2-specific by exact matching of V gene, CDR3 amino acid sequence and J gene to a known reactive TCR set. The reference SARS-CoV-2 TCR set was obtained from MIRA and was filtered for enrichment in COVID-19-positive ImmuneCODE repertoires, whereby public or cross-reactive TCRs were removed. Based on the MIRA antigens, annotated TCRs were further analysed at the level of specific ORF or position within ORF. Depth was the summed frequency of annotated unique rearrangements, while breadth was defined as annotated unique rearrangements over total unique productive rearrangements. Two-sided Wilcoxon rank-sum tests were used to compare TCR breadth between groups. This immuneACCESS table, as held by TCRdb, lists in-frame sequences with V and J called but not all clones. Of the missing ones, under half trace to an unresolved V gene in checked studies; the others have no known cause. V and J calls and clone size follow that table, whereas D and trimming were derived from the DNA. This sample comprises 400,000 to 500,000 clones, 75% to 90% of them detected only once. Together, the top ten hold approximately 2.5% of the sample.

The meaning of the sample's treatment or condition label: 15 to 20 received Ad26.COV2.S at low or high dose, single or two shots; 5 received placebo; per-sample allocation not given. Repertoires of vaccine and placebo recipients were sequenced from samples taken on day 63 after the first injection. Between 29 July and 7 August 2020, Cohort 1b enrolled 20 to 30 adults aged 18-55 years at one site in Boston, USA. Ad26.COV2.S consisted of a replication-incompetent adenovirus type 26 vector by which a prefusion-stabilized SARS-CoV-2 spike protein from the original Wuhan strain was expressed. As concerns this clone: No antigen is known for it. No per-base quality is available; no much larger clone lies one base away.

The chain was built from TRBV12-3 or TRBV12-4 and TRBJ1-6; no D gene can be assigned with confidence. The sequence was collected from a person between 18 and 65 years old who received the Ad26.COV2.S COVID-19 vaccine or a placebo. The sequenced sample was peripheral blood, obtained in a trial of Ad26.COV2.S vaccine versus placebo. The DNA sequence reads TGTGCCAGCTCTTCCGGAAGTTCACCCCTCCACTTT. This sequence encodes CASSSGSSPLHF.